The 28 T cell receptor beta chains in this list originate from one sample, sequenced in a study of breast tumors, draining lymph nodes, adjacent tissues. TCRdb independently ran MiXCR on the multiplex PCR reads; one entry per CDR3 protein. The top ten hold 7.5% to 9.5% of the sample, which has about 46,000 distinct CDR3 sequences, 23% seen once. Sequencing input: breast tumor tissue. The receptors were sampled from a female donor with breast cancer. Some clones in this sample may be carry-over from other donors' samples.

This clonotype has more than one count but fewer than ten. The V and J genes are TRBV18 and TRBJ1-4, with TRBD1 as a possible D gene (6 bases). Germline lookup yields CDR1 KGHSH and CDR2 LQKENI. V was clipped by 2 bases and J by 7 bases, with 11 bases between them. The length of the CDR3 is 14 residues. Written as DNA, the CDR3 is TGTGCCAGCTCACCAGGCGTAGGGGGTGAAAAACTGTTTTTT. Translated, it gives CASSPGVGGEKLFF.

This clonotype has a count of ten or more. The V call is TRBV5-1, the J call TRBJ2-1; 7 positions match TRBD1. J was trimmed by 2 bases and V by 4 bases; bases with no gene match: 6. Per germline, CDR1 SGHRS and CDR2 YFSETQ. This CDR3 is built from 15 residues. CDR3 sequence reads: CASSPYRGPYNEQFF. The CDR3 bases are TGCGCCAGCAGCCCGTACAGGGGCCCCTACAATGAGCAGTTCTTC.

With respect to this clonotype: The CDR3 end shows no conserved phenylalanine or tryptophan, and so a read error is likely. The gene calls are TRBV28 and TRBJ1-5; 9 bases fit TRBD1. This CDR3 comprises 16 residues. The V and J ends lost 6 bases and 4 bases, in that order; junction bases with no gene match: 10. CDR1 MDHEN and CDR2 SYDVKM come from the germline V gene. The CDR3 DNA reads TGTGCCAGCAGCCCCACGGGACAGGGTTTTAATCAGCCCCAGCATTCT. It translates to CASSPTGQGFNQPQHS.

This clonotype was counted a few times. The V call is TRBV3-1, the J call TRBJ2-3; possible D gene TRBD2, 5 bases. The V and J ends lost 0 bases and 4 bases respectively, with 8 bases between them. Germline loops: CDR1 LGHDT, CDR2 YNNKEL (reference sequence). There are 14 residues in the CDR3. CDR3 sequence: CASSQDDYPDTQYF. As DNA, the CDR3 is TGTGCCAGCAGCCAAGACGACTACCCAGATACGCAGTATTTT.

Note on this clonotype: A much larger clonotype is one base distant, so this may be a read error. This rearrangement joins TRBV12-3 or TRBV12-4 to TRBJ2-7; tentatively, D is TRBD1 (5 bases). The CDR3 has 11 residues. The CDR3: CASSSGIEQHF. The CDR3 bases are TGTGCCAGCAGCTCAGGGATCGAGCAGCACTTC.

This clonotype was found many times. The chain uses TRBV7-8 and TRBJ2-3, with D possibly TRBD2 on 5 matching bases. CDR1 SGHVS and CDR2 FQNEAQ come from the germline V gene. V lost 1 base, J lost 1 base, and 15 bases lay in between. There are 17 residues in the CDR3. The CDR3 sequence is CASSLGSGGRRTDTQYF. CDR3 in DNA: TGTGCCAGCAGCTTAGGGAGCGGCGGCCGTCGCACAGATACGCAGTATTTT.

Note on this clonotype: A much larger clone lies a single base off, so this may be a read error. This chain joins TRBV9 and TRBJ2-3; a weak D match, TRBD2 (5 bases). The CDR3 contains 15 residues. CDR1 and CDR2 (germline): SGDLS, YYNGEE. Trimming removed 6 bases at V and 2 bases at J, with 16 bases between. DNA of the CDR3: TGTGCCAGCAATGAATATCGGGGAAACACAGATACGCAGTATTTT. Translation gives CASNEYRGNTDTQYF. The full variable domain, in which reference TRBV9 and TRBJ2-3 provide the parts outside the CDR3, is DSGVTQTPKHLITATGQRVTLRCSPRSGDLSVYWYQQSLDQGLQFLIQYYNGEERAKGNILERFSAQQFPDLHSELNLSSLELGDSALYFCASNEYRGNTDTQYFGPGTRLTVL.

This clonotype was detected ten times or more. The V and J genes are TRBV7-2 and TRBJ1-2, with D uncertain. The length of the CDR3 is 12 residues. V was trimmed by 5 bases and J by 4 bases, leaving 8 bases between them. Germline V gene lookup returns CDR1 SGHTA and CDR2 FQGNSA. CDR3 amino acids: CASSPNFYGYTF. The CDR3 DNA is TGTGCCAGCAGCCCAAACTTCTATGGCTACACCTTC.

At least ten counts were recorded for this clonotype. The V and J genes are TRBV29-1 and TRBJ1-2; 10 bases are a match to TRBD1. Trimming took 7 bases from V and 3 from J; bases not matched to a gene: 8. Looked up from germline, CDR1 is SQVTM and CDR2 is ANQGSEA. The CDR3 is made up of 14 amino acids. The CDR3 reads CSASSGTGDYGYTF. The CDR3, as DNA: TGCAGCGCCAGCTCCGGGACAGGGGACTATGGCTACACCTTC.

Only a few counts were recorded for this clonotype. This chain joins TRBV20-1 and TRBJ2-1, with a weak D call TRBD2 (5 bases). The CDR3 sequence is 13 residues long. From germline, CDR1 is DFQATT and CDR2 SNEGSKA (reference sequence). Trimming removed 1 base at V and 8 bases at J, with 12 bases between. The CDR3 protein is CSARAFGNHEQFF. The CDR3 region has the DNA TGCAGTGCTAGAGCCTTCGGGAATCATGAGCAGTTCTTC.

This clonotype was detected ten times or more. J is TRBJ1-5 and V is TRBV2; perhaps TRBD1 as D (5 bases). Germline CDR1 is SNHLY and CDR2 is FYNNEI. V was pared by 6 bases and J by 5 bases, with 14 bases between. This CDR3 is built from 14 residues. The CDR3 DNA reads TGTGCCAGCAGAGGGGTCGGGGCCTATCAGCCCCAGCATTTT. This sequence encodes CASRGVGAYQPQHF.

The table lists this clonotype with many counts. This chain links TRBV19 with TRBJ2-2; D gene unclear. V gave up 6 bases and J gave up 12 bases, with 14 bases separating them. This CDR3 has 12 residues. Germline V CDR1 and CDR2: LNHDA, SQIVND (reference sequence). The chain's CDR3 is CASSVGGGQLFF. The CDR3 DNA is TGTGCCAGTAGCGTCGGTGGTGGACAGCTGTTTTTT.

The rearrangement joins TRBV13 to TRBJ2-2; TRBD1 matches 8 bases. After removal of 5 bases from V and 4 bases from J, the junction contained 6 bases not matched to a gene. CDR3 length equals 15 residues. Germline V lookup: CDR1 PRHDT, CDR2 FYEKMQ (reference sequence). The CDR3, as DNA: TGTGCCAGCAGCCCCCGGGACAGGACCACCGGGGAGCTGTTTTTT. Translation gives CASSPRDRTTGELFF.

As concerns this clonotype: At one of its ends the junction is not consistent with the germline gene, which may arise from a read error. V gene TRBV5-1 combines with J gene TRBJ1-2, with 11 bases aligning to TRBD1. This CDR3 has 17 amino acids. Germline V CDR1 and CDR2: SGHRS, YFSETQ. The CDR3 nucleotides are TGTGCCAGCAGCTTCACTACCTCCGGGACAGGGGGCTATGGCTACACCTTC. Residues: CASSFTTSGTGGYGYTF.

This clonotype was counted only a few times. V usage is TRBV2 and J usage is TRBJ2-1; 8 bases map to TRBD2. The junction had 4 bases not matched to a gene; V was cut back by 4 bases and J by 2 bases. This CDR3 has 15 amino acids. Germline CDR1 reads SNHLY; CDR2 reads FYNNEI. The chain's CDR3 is CASSGREVTYNEQFF. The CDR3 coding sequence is TGTGCCAGCAGTGGGCGGGAGGTCACCTACAATGAGCAGTTCTTC.

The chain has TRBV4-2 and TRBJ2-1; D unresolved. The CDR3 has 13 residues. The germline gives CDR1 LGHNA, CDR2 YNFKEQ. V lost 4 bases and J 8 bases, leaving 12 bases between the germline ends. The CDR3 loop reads CASSRASRDEQFF. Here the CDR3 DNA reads TGTGCCAGCAGCCGAGCTTCTCGAGATGAGCAGTTCTTC.

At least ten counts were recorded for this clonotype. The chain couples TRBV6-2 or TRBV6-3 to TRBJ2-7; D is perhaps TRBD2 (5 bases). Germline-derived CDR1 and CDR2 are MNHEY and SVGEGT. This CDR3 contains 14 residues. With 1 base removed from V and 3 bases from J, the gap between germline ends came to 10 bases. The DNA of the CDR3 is TGTGCCAGCAGTTACTATCGTGGGAGCTACGAGCAGTACTTC. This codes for CASSYYRGSYEQYF.

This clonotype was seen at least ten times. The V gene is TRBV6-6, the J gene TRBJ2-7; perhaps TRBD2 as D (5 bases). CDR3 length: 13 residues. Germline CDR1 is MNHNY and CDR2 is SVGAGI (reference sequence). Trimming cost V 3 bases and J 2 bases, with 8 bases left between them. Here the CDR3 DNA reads TGTGCCAGCAGTTATTCGGAGGCCTACGAGCAGTACTTC. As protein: CASSYSEAYEQYF.

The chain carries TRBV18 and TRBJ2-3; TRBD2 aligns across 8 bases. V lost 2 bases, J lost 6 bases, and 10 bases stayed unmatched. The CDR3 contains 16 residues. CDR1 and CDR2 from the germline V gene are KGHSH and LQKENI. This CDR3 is CASSPDTSGARDTQYF. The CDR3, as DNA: TGTGCCAGCTCACCAGATACTAGCGGAGCCCGGGATACGCAGTATTTT.

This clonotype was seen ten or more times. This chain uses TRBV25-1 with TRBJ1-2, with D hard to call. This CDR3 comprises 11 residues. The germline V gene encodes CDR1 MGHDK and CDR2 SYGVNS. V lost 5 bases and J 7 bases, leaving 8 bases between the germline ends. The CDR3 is CASSHCCGYTF. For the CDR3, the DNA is TGTGCCAGCAGTCATTGTTGTGGCTACACCTTC.

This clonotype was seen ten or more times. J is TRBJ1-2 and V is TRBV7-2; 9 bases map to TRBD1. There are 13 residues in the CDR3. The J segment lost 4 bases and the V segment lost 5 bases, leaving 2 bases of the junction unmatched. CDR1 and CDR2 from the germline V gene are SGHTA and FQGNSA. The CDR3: CASSVQGAYGYTF. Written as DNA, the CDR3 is TGTGCCAGCAGCGTACAGGGGGCCTATGGCTACACCTTC.

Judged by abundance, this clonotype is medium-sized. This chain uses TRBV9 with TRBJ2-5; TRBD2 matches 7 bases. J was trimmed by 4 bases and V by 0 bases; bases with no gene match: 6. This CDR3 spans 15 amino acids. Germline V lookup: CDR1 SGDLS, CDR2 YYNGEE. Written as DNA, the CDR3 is TGTGCCAGCAGCGTAGACGAGGGGAGGGGAGAGACCCAGTACTTC. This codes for CASSVDEGRGETQYF.

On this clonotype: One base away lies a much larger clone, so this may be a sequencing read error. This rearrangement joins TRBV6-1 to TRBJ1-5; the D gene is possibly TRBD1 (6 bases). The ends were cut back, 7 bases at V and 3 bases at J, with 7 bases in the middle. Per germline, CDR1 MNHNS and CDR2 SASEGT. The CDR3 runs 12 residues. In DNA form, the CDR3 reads TGTGCCAGCAACAGGGTCAATCAGCCCCAGCATTTT. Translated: CASNRVNQPQHF.

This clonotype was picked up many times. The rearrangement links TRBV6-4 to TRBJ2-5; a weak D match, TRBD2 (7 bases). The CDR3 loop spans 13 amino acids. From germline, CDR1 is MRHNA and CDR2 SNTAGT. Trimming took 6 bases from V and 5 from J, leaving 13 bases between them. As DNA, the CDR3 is TGTGCCAGCAGAATGGGGGGGCGGGAGACCCAGTACTTC. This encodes CASRMGGRETQYF.

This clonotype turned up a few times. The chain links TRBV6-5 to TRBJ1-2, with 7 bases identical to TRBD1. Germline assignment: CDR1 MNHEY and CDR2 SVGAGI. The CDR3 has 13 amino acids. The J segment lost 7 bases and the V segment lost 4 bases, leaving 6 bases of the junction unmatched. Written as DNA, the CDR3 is TGTGCCAGCAGTTCGACAGGGCCGGGTGGCTACACCTTC. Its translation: CASSSTGPGGYTF.

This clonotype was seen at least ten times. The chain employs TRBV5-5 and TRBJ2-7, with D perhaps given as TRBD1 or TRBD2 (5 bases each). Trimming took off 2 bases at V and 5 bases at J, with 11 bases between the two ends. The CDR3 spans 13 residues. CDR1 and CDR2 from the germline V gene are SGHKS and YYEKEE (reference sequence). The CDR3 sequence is CASSFAGSDEQYF. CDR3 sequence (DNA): TGTGCCAGCAGCTTCGCAGGGAGTGACGAGCAGTACTTC. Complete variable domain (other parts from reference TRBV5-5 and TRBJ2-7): DAGVTQSPTHLIKTRGQQVTLRCSPISGHKSVSWYQQVLGQGPQFIFQYYEKEERGRGNFPDRFSARQFPNYSSELNVNALLLGDSALYLCASSFAGSDEQYFGPGTRLTVT.

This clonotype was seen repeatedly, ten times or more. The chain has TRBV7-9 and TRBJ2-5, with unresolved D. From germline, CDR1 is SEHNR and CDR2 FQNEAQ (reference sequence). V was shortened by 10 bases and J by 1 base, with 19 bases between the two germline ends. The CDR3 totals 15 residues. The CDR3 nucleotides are TGTGCCACCGACCTCGGGCAGCTTGCCCAAGAGACCCAGTACTTC. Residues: CATDLGQLAQETQYF.

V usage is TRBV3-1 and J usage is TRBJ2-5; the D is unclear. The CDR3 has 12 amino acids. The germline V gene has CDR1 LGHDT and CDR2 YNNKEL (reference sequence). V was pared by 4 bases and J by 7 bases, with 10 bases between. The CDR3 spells CASSPNGGTQYF. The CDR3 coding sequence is TGTGCCAGCAGCCCAAACGGTGGGACCCAGTACTTC.